One sample yielded the 31 T cell receptor beta chains listed below, sequenced in a study of blood T cell repertoires in COVID-19. Here immunoSEQ multiplex PCR was the method, and the copy in TCRdb shows in-frame clones only, minus some. There are 110,000 or so clones in the sample; just under 90% occur only once, and about 4.5% lies in the top ten. Sequenced sample: peripheral blood. The receptors were gathered from a woman in her forties or fifties with acute or convalescent COVID-19.

The rearrangement links TRBV7-2 to TRBJ1-5; D is ambiguous. CDR1 is SGHTA and CDR2 is FQGNSA in the germline V gene. This CDR3 is built from 14 residues. V was pared by 4 bases and J by 3 bases, with 10 bases between. Written as DNA, the CDR3 is TGTGCCAGCAGCTATTACACCAACAATCAGCCCCAGCATTTT. Translated, it gives CASSYYTNNQPQHF.

The chain carries TRBV6-5 and TRBJ1-1; TRBD1 is a possible D gene (6 bases). The germline V gene encodes CDR1 MNHEY and CDR2 SVGAGI. The V end lost 8 bases, the J end lost 0 bases, and 13 bases lay between the germline ends. The CDR3 totals 14 residues. CDR3 sequence (DNA): TGTGCCAGCGGCCTGGACAGCTTGAACACTGAAGCTTTCTTT. Protein product: CASGLDSLNTEAFF.

This chain links TRBV19 with TRBJ2-1; 9 nucleotides agree with TRBD1. The germline CDR1 and CDR2 sequences are LNHDA and SQIVND (reference sequence). J lost 2 bases, V lost 7 bases, and 9 bases had no gene match. The CDR3 consists of 16 residues. The CDR3 is CASTPRGQGTYNEQFF. Here the CDR3 DNA reads TGTGCCAGTACCCCTAGGGGACAGGGAACCTACAATGAGCAGTTCTTC.

V gene TRBV7-9 combines with J gene TRBJ1-2; D remains ambiguous. CDR3 length: 12 residues. The V end was cut by 5 bases, the J end by 4 bases, with 8 bases between. Germline V gene sequence: CDR1 SEHNR, CDR2 FQNEAQ (reference sequence). The CDR3 sequence is CASSRTFYGYTF. CDR3 DNA sequence: TGTGCCAGCAGCAGAACTTTCTATGGCTACACCTTC.

This chain connects TRBV20-1 to TRBJ1-2, with a possible D match to TRBD1 (6 bases). Trimming removed 3 bases at V and 3 bases at J, with 8 bases between. CDR1 DFQATT and CDR2 SNEGSKA come from the germline V gene (reference sequence). This CDR3 has 12 amino acids. CDR3 bases: TGCAGTGCTAGTACAGGGTACTATGGCTACACCTTC. This translates into CSASTGYYGYTF.

This clone occurred a few times. The chain recombines TRBV7-9 with TRBJ1-2; 8 nucleotides line up with TRBD1. The germline CDR1 and CDR2 sequences are SEHNR and FQNEAQ (reference sequence). Trimming cost V 5 bases and J 4 bases; bases outside gene matches: 9. This CDR3 is 15 amino acids long. CDR3 sequence: CASSAAGGASYGYTF. The CDR3 coding sequence is TGTGCCAGCAGCGCCGCAGGGGGCGCATCCTATGGCTACACCTTC.

The rearrangement joins TRBV4-1 to TRBJ2-2; D is perhaps TRBD1 (5 bases). The CDR3 contains 15 residues. The germline CDR1 and CDR2 sequences are MGHRA and YSYEKL. V dropped 0 bases and J dropped 3 bases, with 8 bases sitting between them. The CDR3 sequence: CASSQESRDTGELFF. The CDR3 coding sequence is TGCGCCAGCAGCCAAGAGAGCAGGGACACCGGGGAGCTGTTTTTT.

V usage is TRBV7-2 and J usage is TRBJ2-7, with D perhaps matching TRBD1 (5 bases). This CDR3 region has 12 residues. Germline CDR1 is SGHTA and CDR2 is FQGNSA. The ends were cut back, 0 bases at V and 5 bases at J, with 5 bases in the middle. CDR3 nucleotide sequence: TGTGCCAGCAGCTTAGCAGGGGACGAGCAGTACTTC. Translation gives CASSLAGDEQYF.

CDR3 sequence: CASSFGLRATNEKLFF. The CDR3 region has the DNA TGTGCCAGCAGCTTCGGACTGCGCGCAACTAATGAAAAACTGTTTTTT. This chain uses TRBV11-2 with TRBJ1-4; D unclear. This CDR3 region has 16 residues. Germline CDR1 SGHAT, CDR2 FQNNGV. V was shortened by 3 bases and J by 0 bases, with 11 bases between the two germline ends.

This clone was found once. The gene calls are TRBV9 and TRBJ2-3, with TRBD2 matching 11 bases. The CDR3 contains 16 residues. Per germline, CDR1 SGDLS and CDR2 YYNGEE. V dropped 2 bases and J dropped 2; count of bases not matched to a gene: 4. The chain's CDR3 is CASSVLAGGSTDTQYF. The CDR3 DNA is TGTGCCAGCAGCGTCCTAGCGGGAGGTTCCACAGATACGCAGTATTTT.

The V gene is TRBV30, the J gene TRBJ1-2; weak D call: TRBD1 (6 bases). The CDR3 runs to 13 residues. CDR1 is GTSNPN and CDR2 is SVGIG in the germline V gene (reference sequence). Trimming took 7 bases from V and 4 from J, leaving 16 bases between them. The CDR3 DNA sequence: TGTGCCTTACAGGGTCGAGGACTCTATGGCTACACCTTC. Translation gives CALQGRGLYGYTF.

This chain connects TRBV7-9 to TRBJ2-1; TRBD2 matches at 10 bases. Trimming at V came to 5 bases and at J to 6 bases, leaving 13 bases not matched to a gene. This CDR3 is built from 17 residues. Germline CDR1 is SEHNR and CDR2 is FQNEAQ (reference sequence). CDR3 bases: TGTGCCAGCAGCCCTCTCCCTGGACTAGCGGTTCCCAATGAGCAGTTCTTC. It encodes CASSPLPGLAVPNEQFF.

This sequence joins TRBV19 and TRBJ1-2, with D hard to call. The germline gives CDR1 LNHDA, CDR2 SQIVND (reference sequence). CDR3 length: 13 residues. V shed 3 bases and J shed 8 bases, with 13 bases lying between them. The CDR3 sequence is CASSIPRGMGYTF. In DNA form, the CDR3 reads TGTGCCAGTAGTATTCCCCGCGGCATGGGCTACACCTTC.

As for this clone: Distinct nucleotide sequences in the sample also encode this CDR3. J is TRBJ1-1 and V is TRBV28, with TRBD1 matching over 9 bases. Germline lookup yields CDR1 MDHEN and CDR2 SYDVKM. The CDR3 has 16 residues. Losses at the gene ends were 1 base for V and 5 bases for J; bases not matched to a gene: 8. CDR3 sequence: CASSLLPGQGKTEAFF. DNA of the CDR3: TGTGCCAGCAGTTTATTACCGGGACAGGGAAAAACTGAAGCTTTCTTT.

This clone turned up a few times. The chain links TRBV6-2 or TRBV6-3 to TRBJ1-2; 7 bases line up with TRBD1. V gave up 6 bases and J gave up 3 bases; unmatched junction bases: 10. Germline CDR1 MNHEY, CDR2 SVGEGT. The CDR3 is 15 residues long. CDR3 coding DNA: TGTGCCAGCAGCCCGGGACAGACCCCTTACTATGGCTACACCTTC. Residues: CASSPGQTPYYGYTF.

This clone showed up just once. The chain employs TRBV5-1 and TRBJ1-2; D is undetermined. The germline gives CDR1 SGHRS, CDR2 YFSETQ. Trimming left V 1 base short and J 4 bases short, with 14 bases between. The CDR3 sequence is 15 residues long. CDR3 sequence (DNA): TGCGCCAGCAGCTTGTCCCAGACGGAGCTCTATGGCTACACCTTC. Protein: CASSLSQTELYGYTF.

V is TRBV28 and J is TRBJ2-7; the match to TRBD2 covers 7 bases. The germline gives CDR1 MDHEN, CDR2 SYDVKM. The trim removed 8 bases at V and 6 bases at J, leaving 7 bases unmatched. The CDR3 is 12 residues long. CDR3 region: CASAKREGEQYF. The CDR3 DNA sequence: TGTGCCAGCGCCAAGCGGGAAGGCGAGCAGTACTTC.

In this sample, this clone turned up once. V gene TRBV7-9 combines with J gene TRBJ2-1; 10 bases line up with TRBD2. The CDR3 has 18 amino acids. Trimming cost V 5 bases and J 6 bases; bases outside gene matches: 16. Germline CDR1 reads SEHNR; CDR2 reads FQNEAQ (reference sequence). CDR3 sequence reads: CASSPFRLAGEEANEQFF. In nucleotides, the CDR3 is TGTGCCAGCAGCCCCTTTCGCCTAGCGGGAGAGGAGGCCAATGAGCAGTTCTTC.

Only one count was recorded for this clone. V gene TRBV6-1 combines with J gene TRBJ1-2, with D uncertain. This CDR3 comprises 16 residues. The V end was cut by 0 bases, the J end by 5 bases, with 16 bases between. The germline V gene has CDR1 MNHNS and CDR2 SASEGT. The CDR3 sequence: CASSEAFTAQDYGYTF. The CDR3 DNA is TGTGCCAGCAGTGAAGCCTTCACCGCGCAGGATTATGGCTACACCTTC.

The V gene is TRBV19, the J gene TRBJ1-5, with 7 bases aligning to TRBD1. Germline assignment: CDR1 LNHDA and CDR2 SQIVND (reference sequence). The CDR3 loop spans 17 amino acids. Losses at the gene ends were 6 bases for V and 8 bases for J; bases not matched to a gene: 19. The CDR3 reads CASRLSTWTGVWEPQHF. The CDR3 nucleotides read TGTGCCAGTAGGTTATCCACGTGGACAGGTGTATGGGAGCCCCAGCATTTT.

V and J are TRBV7-8 and TRBJ2-3, with TRBD2 matching over 9 bases. Germline V lookup: CDR1 SGHVS, CDR2 FQNEAQ. Losses at the gene ends were 6 bases for V and 1 base for J; bases not matched to a gene: 14. The CDR3 runs 18 residues. This CDR3 reads CASRGARALAGRTDTQYF. In DNA form, the CDR3 reads TGTGCCAGCAGGGGGGCGCGGGCTCTAGCGGGACGCACAGATACGCAGTATTTT.

The CDR3 coding sequence is TGTGCCAGTAGTATGTCCCACTCCTATAATTCACCCCTCCACTTT. Translation: CASSMSHSYNSPLHF. The chain combines TRBV19 with TRBJ1-6; D is unclear. V was trimmed by 3 bases and J by 0 bases, leaving 6 bases between them. Germline CDR1 reads LNHDA; CDR2 reads SQIVND (reference sequence). The length of the CDR3 is 15 residues.

This clone was counted once. The gene calls are TRBV5-8 and TRBJ1-2, with TRBD1 identical over 8 bases. CDR3 length: 13 amino acids. Germline assignment: CDR1 SGHTS and CDR2 YDEGEE. After removal of 3 bases from V and 8 bases from J, the junction contained 6 bases not matched to a gene. In DNA form, the CDR3 reads TGTGCCAGCAGCTCCCAGGGGGCGCAGGGCTACACCTTC. Protein product: CASSSQGAQGYTF.

The V call is TRBV24-1, the J call TRBJ2-1; D call uncertain. In germline, CDR1 is KGHDR, CDR2 SFDVKD. Trimming removed 6 bases at V and 5 bases at J, with 13 bases between. The CDR3 length is 14 residues. CDR3 amino acids: CATSSPHRDNEQFF. The CDR3 region has the DNA TGTGCCACCAGTTCACCCCACAGAGACAATGAGCAGTTCTTC.

This clone was seen just once. V and J are TRBV9 and TRBJ2-1; TRBD2 matches at 8 bases. From germline, CDR1 is SGDLS and CDR2 YYNGEE. The CDR3 consists of 16 residues. After removal of 0 bases from V and 3 bases from J, the junction contained 5 bases not matched to a gene. This CDR3 is CASSVDLSGGYNEQFF. Written as DNA, the CDR3 is TGTGCCAGCAGCGTAGACTTAAGCGGGGGCTACAATGAGCAGTTCTTC.

This chain joins TRBV28 and TRBJ2-7, with D hard to call. This CDR3 has 14 residues. The V gene lost 5 bases and the J gene lost 3 bases, with 14 bases spanning the gap. Germline V gives CDR1 MDHEN, CDR2 SYDVKM. The CDR3 reads CASSAERLDYEQYF. The DNA for the CDR3 is TGTGCCAGCAGTGCCGAGCGACTCGACTACGAGCAGTACTTC.

The chain links TRBV4-3 to TRBJ1-3, with D possibly being TRBD1 (5 bases). Germline CDR1 is LGHNA and CDR2 is YSLEER. The CDR3 spans 16 residues. Trimming stripped 0 bases from V and 9 bases from J, with 18 bases between. The CDR3 DNA sequence: TGCGCCAGCAGCCAAGATAGGAGGGGAATAGCGGTCACCATATATTTT. Amino acid sequence: CASSQDRRGIAVTIYF.

Only a few counts were recorded for this clone. The V and J genes are TRBV11-3 and TRBJ2-1, with 16 bases aligning to TRBD2. The CDR3 is made up of 19 amino acids. CDR1 is SGHNT and CDR2 is YENEEA in the germline V gene. V shed 1 base, J shed 3 bases, and the junction held 6 bases outside the gene matches. Written as DNA, the CDR3 is TGTGCCAGCAGCTTAGGGGGACTAGCGGGAGGGGGCCTCTACAATGAGCAGTTCTTC. Its translation is CASSLGGLAGGGLYNEQFF.

The chain combines TRBV11-2 with TRBJ1-1, with a possible D match to TRBD1 (5 bases). The CDR3 consists of 12 residues. The germline V gene has CDR1 SGHAT and CDR2 FQNNGV. Trimming left V 0 bases short and J 11 bases short, with 10 bases between. The chain's CDR3 is CASSLDLGQAFF. In DNA, the CDR3 is TGTGCCAGCAGCTTAGACTTGGGGCAGGCTTTCTTT.

This chain links TRBV29-1 with TRBJ1-2; 10 nucleotides agree with TRBD1. This CDR3 region has 13 residues. V lost 6 bases and J lost 7; bases outside the gene matches: 8. The germline gives CDR1 SQVTM, CDR2 ANQGSEA. The CDR3 here is CSVPGTGVFGYTF. CDR3 nucleotides: TGCAGCGTCCCCGGGACAGGGGTTTTTGGCTACACCTTC.

The rearrangement links TRBV7-3 to TRBJ2-2; 11 nucleotides agree with TRBD2. The CDR3 is 20 amino acids. J gave up 3 bases and V 3 bases, and 15 bases lay outside the gene matches. Germline V gene data show CDR1 as SGHTA and CDR2 as FQGTGA. This chain's CDR3 is CASSFRGLQRTSGYTGELFF. The CDR3 DNA follows: TGTGCCAGCAGCTTTAGAGGGCTACAAAGGACTAGCGGGTACACCGGGGAGCTGTTTTTT.